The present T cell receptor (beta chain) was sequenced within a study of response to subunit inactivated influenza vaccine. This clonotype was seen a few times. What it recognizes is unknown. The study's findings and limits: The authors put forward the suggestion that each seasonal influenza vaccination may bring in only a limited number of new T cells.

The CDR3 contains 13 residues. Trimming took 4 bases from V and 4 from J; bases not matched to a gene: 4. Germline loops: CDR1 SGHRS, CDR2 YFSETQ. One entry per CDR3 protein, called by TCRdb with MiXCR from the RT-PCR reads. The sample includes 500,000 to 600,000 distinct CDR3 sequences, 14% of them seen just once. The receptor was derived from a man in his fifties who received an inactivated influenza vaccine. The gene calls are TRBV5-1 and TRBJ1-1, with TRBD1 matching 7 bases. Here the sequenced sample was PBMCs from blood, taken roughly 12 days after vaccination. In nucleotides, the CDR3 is TGCGCCAGCAGCCTACAGGGGTTCACTGAAGCTTTCTTT. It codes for CASSLQGFTEAFF.